The entry that follows covers one T cell receptor beta chain sequence. These data belong to a study of blood T cell repertoires in COVID-19. Study as a whole: Samples representing acute and convalescent COVID-19 were sourced from the United States, Italy and Spain. In each case, the material was cDNA or gDNA derived from T cells, B-cell-depleted T cells, or PBMCs.

TCRdb keeps only in-frame clones here, not all; method: immunoSEQ multiplex PCR. This sample has 78,000 or so clones, with about nine tenths found just once. CDR3 length: 14 residues. Germline V gene data show CDR1 as SEHNR and CDR2 as FQNEAQ (reference sequence). V lost 5 bases and J 1 base, leaving 11 bases between the germline ends. The sequence was obtained from a woman between 45 and 65 years old with acute or convalescent COVID-19. The material sequenced was peripheral blood. The chain couples TRBV7-9 to TRBJ1-1; tentative D call: TRBD1 (6 bases). The CDR3 sequence is CASSQWTANTEAFF. The CDR3, as DNA: TGTGCCAGCAGCCAGTGGACAGCGAACACTGAAGCTTTCTTT.